A single sample gave rise to the 6 T cell receptor beta chains below, sequenced in a study of T cells in Graves' hyperthyroidism and ophthalmopathy. TCR beta CDR3 region amplification was performed from RNA transcripts. HTBI primers were used for first-round RT-PCR of the TCR CDR3. MiXCR was run by TCRdb on the multiplex PCR reads, yielding one entry per CDR3 protein. This sample has 500,000 to 600,000 distinct CDR3 sequences, with 46% found just once. The specimen sequenced was peripheral blood or thyroid tissue (not recorded which). The receptors were sampled from a woman aged 18-29 years with Graves' hyperthyroidism.

This clonotype was counted many times. The rearrangement uses TRBV6-2 or TRBV6-3 and TRBJ1-4, with a weak D call TRBD1 (5 bases). Germline CDR1 MNHEY, CDR2 SVGEGT. The V gene lost 7 bases and the J gene lost 5 bases, with 11 bases spanning the gap. The CDR3 is 13 amino acids. CDR3 protein: CASTSRENEKLFF. CDR3 nucleotides: TGTGCCAGCACGAGCAGGGAGAATGAAAAACTGTTTTTT.

The chain joins TRBV24-1 to TRBJ2-5; D is ambiguous. The CDR3 runs 11 residues. Germline-derived CDR1 and CDR2 are KGHDR and SFDVKD. V shed 3 bases and J shed 6 bases, with 4 bases lying between them. The CDR3 here is CATSDQKTQYF. CDR3 in DNA: TGTGCCACCAGTGATCAGAAGACCCAGTACTTC.

About this clonotype: This sequence may be a read error, since a much larger clone differs from it by one base. V usage is TRBV12-3 or TRBV12-4 and J usage is TRBJ2-7; possibly TRBD1 for D (5 bases). The CDR3 runs 12 residues. CDR3 protein: CAGSRVLDEQYF. The CDR3 bases are TGTGCCGGCAGCAGGGTTTTGGACGAGCAGTACTTC.

This clonotype came up many times. The chain has TRBV15 and TRBJ1-1; D remains unclear. Germline CDR1 LNHNV, CDR2 YYDKDF (reference sequence). The CDR3 runs to 13 residues. V was clipped by 3 bases and J by 8 bases, with 13 bases between them. The CDR3 DNA is TGTGCCACCAGCAGGGCCGTGAGTCGCGAAGCTTTCTTT. Protein: CATSRAVSREAFF. Full variable domain (outside the CDR3, taken from reference TRBV15 and TRBJ1-1): DAMVIQNPRYQVTQFGKPVTLSCSQTLNHNVMYWYQQKSSQAPKLLFHYYDKDFNNEADTPDNFQSRRPNTSFCFLDIRSPGLGDTAMYLCATSRAVSREAFFGQGTRLTVV.

This clonotype has only one observation. The chain carries TRBV7-9 and TRBJ1-5, with 8 positions matching TRBD1. J was trimmed by 3 bases and V by 5 bases; bases with no gene match: 6. This CDR3 has 15 residues. The germline gives CDR1 SEHNR, CDR2 FQNEAQ (reference sequence). DNA of the CDR3: TGTGCCAGCAGCGACGGACAGGGCGACAATCAGCCCCAGCATTTT. Translation gives CASSDGQGDNQPQHF.

This clonotype was detected many times. The V and J genes are TRBV29-1 and TRBJ2-3; D is ambiguous. Trimming removed 7 bases from V and 4 bases from J, with 12 bases in between. The CDR3 has 12 amino acids. Looked up from germline, CDR1 is SQVTM and CDR2 is ANQGSEA. The CDR3 sequence is CSAVSGSDTQYF. Written as DNA, the CDR3 is TGCAGCGCTGTTTCGGGCTCAGATACGCAGTATTTT.